This T cell receptor beta chain stems from a study of T cell repertoires in cytomegalovirus infection. V gave up 4 bases and J gave up 4 bases; unmatched junction bases: 9. CDR3 length: 15 residues. Looked up from germline, CDR1 is DFQATT and CDR2 is SNEGSKA (reference sequence). TCRdb fed the reads into MiXCR, producing one record per CDR3 protein. The sample includes hundreds of thousands of distinct CDR3 sequences, under 45% of them seen just once. Turning to this clonotype: Its specificity is unknown.

The chain carries TRBV20-1 and TRBJ2-3; 9 nucleotides match TRBD2. The sequence came from a human donor in good health (CMV status not recorded). Some clones in this sample may be carry-over from other donors' samples. Sequencing was performed on cultured PBMCs, taken from culture after CMV antigen stimulation. CDR3 protein: CSAIGLAGWADTQYF. Written as DNA, the CDR3 is TGCAGTGCTATCGGCCTAGCGGGGTGGGCAGATACGCAGTATTTT.